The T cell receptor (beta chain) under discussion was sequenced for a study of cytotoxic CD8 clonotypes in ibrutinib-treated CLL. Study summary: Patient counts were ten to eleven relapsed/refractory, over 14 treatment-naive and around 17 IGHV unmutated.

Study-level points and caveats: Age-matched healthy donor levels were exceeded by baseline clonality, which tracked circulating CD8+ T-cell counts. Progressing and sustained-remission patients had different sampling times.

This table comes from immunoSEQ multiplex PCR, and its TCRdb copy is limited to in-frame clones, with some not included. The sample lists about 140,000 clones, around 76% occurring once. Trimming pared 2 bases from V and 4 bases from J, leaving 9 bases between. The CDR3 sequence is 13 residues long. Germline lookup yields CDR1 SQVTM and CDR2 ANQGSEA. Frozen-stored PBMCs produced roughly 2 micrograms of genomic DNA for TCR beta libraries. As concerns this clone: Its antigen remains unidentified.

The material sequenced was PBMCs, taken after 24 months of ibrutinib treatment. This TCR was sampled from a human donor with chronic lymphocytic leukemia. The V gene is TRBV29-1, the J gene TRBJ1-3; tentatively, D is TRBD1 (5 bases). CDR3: CSVEPGAGNTIYF. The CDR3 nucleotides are TGCAGCGTTGAACCCGGGGCAGGAAACACCATATATTTT.